A selection of T cell receptor beta chains follows, all from one sample in a study of T cell responses to AZD1222 COVID-19 vaccine. Measured with immunoSEQ multiplex PCR; TCRdb has only the in-frame clones, and not every one. Of 90,000 to 120,000 clones in the sample, about 89% are singletons; the top ten hold approximately 7%. Sequencing was performed on peripheral blood, taken on day 0 of AZD1222 vaccination. The receptor set was obtained from an adult in good health. CDR3s include the opening cysteine and the closing phenylalanine or tryptophan. A D gene is named only where the DNA matches it firmly. Clone sizes are given selectively: once, few, many, or a class where the clone is expanded.

CASSQDRGRTETQYF	TGTGCCAGCAGCCAGGACAGGGGTCGAACGGAGACCCAGTACTTC	TRBD1	TRBJ2-5	NA	TRBV13
CASMRAVTDTQYF	TGTGCCAGCATGCGGGCCGTCACAGATACGCAGTATTTT	NA	TRBJ2-3	once	TRBV2
CASSRQGADYPEGVETQYF	TGTGCCAGCAGCCGACAGGGGGCGGACTATCCGGAGGGGGTAGAGACCCAGTACTTC	TRBD1	TRBJ2-5	NA	TRBV3-1/TRBV3-2
CASSLNVYGYTF	TGTGCCAGCAGTTTAAATGTATATGGCTACACCTTC	NA	TRBJ1-2	once	TRBV12-3/TRBV12-4
CASSTEQVLYNQPQHF	TGTGCCAGTAGTACCGAGCAAGTCCTCTACAATCAGCCCCAGCATTTT	NA	TRBJ1-5	NA	TRBV19
CASSLALGSEAFF	TGTGCCAGCAGTTTAGCTCTGGGGAGTGAAGCTTTCTTT	NA	TRBJ1-1	NA	TRBV12-3/TRBV12-4
CASSFYGNNEQYF	TGTGCCAGCAGCTTTTACGGGAACAACGAGCAGTACTTC	NA	TRBJ2-7	NA	TRBV7-9
CASSGGGTENYGYTF	TGTGCCAGCAGTGGGGGGGGGACAGAGAACTATGGCTACACCTTC	TRBD1	TRBJ1-2	NA	TRBV25-1
CASSPPRVGTRNYNEQFF	TGTGCCAGCTCACCTCCGAGGGTCGGGACACGTAACTACAATGAGCAGTTCTTC	NA	TRBJ2-1	NA	TRBV18
CASSMGRSWATNEKLFF	TGTGCCAGTAGTATGGGCAGGAGTTGGGCAACTAATGAAAAACTGTTTTTT	NA	TRBJ1-4	once	TRBV19
CASSQAAGPYNEQFF	TGTGCCAGCAGCCAAGCAGCGGGACCATACAATGAGCAGTTCTTC	TRBD2	TRBJ2-1	NA	TRBV3-1/TRBV3-2
CAWSYSGEQYF	TGTGCCTGGAGTTATAGCGGGGAGCAGTACTTC	TRBD2	TRBJ2-7	NA	TRBV30
CASSFGNEQFF	TGTGCCAGCAGCTTTGGCAATGAGCAGTTCTTC	NA	TRBJ2-1	NA	TRBV7-9
CASSQDGTVNYLYEQYF	TGCGCCAGCAGCCAAGATGGGACAGTCAATTATCTCTACGAGCAGTACTTC	TRBD1	TRBJ2-7	NA	TRBV4-1
CASIKVSPYEQYF	TGTGCCAGCATCAAGGTCTCTCCCTACGAGCAGTACTTC	NA	TRBJ2-7	NA	TRBV28
CASSLNRDMNTEAFF	TGTGCCAGCAGTTTAAACAGGGACATGAACACTGAAGCTTTCTTT	NA	TRBJ1-1	NA	TRBV28
CASSPAGGQPQHF	TGTGCCAGCAGCCCAGCAGGGGGTCAGCCCCAGCATTTT	TRBD1	TRBJ1-5	NA	TRBV7-9
CASSLSGGSSYNEQFF	TGTGCCAGCAGTTTGAGCGGGGGGAGCTCCTACAATGAGCAGTTCTTC	TRBD2	TRBJ2-1	NA	TRBV28
CASSFAGQPNEKLFF	TGTGCCAGCAGCTTCGCAGGACAGCCTAATGAAAAACTGTTTTTT	NA	TRBJ1-4	NA	TRBV7-6
CASSPTGNLYTEAFF	TGTGCCAGCAGTCCTACAGGGAATTTGTACACTGAAGCTTTCTTT	NA	TRBJ1-1	NA	TRBV2
CASSLRSGNTIYF	TGTGCCAGCAGCCTGAGAAGTGGAAACACCATATATTTT	NA	TRBJ1-3	NA	TRBV14
CASRPQGTTGELFF	TGTGCCAGCAGACCACAGGGGACCACCGGGGAGCTGTTTTTT	TRBD1	TRBJ2-2	NA	TRBV6-6
CASSQGTEAYEQYF	TGTGCCAGCAGCCAAGGGACAGAAGCCTACGAGCAGTACTTC	TRBD1	TRBJ2-7	NA	TRBV5-5
CASSLSGTGVTDTQYF	TGTGCCAGCAGTCTGTCCGGGACAGGGGTCACAGATACGCAGTATTTT	TRBD1	TRBJ2-3	NA	TRBV7-6
CASSLGAGGPYEQYF	TGTGCCAGCAGCTTAGGGGCGGGAGGGCCTTACGAGCAGTACTTC	TRBD2	TRBJ2-7	NA	TRBV7-3
CSASRREGQRETQYF	TGCAGTGCTAGTCGTCGGGAGGGCCAGCGAGAGACCCAGTACTTC	TRBD2	TRBJ2-5	NA	TRBV20-1
CASSLGENTEAFF	TGTGCCAGTAGTCTGGGGGAGAACACTGAAGCTTTCTTT	NA	TRBJ1-1	NA	TRBV19